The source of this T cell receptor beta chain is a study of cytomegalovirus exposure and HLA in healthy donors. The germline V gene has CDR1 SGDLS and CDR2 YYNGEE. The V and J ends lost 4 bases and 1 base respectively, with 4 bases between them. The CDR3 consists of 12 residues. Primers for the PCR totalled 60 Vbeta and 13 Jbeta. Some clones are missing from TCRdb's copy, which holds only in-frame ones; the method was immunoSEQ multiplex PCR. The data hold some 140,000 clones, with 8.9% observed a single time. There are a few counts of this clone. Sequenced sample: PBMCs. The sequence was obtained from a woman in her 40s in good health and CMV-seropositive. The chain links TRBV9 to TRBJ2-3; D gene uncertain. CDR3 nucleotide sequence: TGTGCCAGCAGCCCAGGCACAGATACGCAGTATTTT. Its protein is CASSPGTDTQYF.